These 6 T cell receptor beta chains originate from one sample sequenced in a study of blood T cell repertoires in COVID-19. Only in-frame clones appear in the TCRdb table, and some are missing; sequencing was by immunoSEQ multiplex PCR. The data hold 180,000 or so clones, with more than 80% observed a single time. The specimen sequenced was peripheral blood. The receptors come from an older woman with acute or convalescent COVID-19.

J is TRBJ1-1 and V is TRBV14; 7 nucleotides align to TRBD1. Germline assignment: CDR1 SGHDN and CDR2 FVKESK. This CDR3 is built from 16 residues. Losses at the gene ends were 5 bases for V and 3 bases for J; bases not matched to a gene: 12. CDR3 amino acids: CASSGRDSGWDTEAFF. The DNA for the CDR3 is TGTGCCAGCAGCGGCCGGGACAGCGGATGGGACACTGAAGCTTTCTTT. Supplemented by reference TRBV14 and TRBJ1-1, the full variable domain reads EAGVTQFPSHSVIEKGQTVTLRCDPISGHDNLYWYRRVMGKEIKFLLHFVKESKQDESGMPNNRFLAERTGGTYSTLKVQPAELEDSGVYFCASSGRDSGWDTEAFFGQGTRLTVV.

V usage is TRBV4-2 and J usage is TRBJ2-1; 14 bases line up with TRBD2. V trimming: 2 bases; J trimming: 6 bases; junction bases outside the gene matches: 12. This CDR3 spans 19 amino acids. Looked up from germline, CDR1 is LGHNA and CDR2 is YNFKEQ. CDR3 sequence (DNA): TGTGCCAGCAGCCAAATCGAGGGGACTAGCGGGAGAGTTCGCAATGAGCAGTTCTTC. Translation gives CASSQIEGTSGRVRNEQFF.

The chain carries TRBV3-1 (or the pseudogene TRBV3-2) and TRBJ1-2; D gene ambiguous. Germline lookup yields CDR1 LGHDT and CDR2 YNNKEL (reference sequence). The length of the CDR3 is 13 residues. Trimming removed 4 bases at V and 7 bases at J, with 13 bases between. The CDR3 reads CASSPRGALGYTF. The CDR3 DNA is TGTGCCAGCAGCCCACGGGGAGCACTTGGCTACACCTTC.

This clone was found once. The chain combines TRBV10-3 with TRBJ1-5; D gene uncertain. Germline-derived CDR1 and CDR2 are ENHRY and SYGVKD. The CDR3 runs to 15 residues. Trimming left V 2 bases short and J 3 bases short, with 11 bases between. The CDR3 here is CAISENLQSNQPQHF. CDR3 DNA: TGTGCCATCAGTGAGAATTTGCAGTCCAATCAGCCCCAGCATTTT.

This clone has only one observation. CDR3 sequence reads: CASSPGDRDGTEAFF. As DNA, the CDR3 is TGTGCCAGCAGCCCTGGGGACAGGGACGGCACTGAAGCTTTCTTT. This chain uses TRBV9 with TRBJ1-1, with 9 bases that match TRBD1. This CDR3 region has 15 residues. Trimming cost V 4 bases and J 4 bases; bases outside gene matches: 8. Germline V gene lookup returns CDR1 SGDLS and CDR2 YYNGEE. The variable domain in full, completed from reference TRBV9 and TRBJ1-1, reads DSGVTQTPKHLITATGQRVTLRCSPRSGDLSVYWYQQSLDQGLQFLIQYYNGEERAKGNILERFSAQQFPDLHSELNLSSLELGDSALYFCASSPGDRDGTEAFFGQGTRLTVV.

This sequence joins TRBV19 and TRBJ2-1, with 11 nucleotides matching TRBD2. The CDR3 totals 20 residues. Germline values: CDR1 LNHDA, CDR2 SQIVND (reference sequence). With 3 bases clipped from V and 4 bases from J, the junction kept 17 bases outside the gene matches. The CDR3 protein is CASSIPPVSSGRARYNEQFF. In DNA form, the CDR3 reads TGTGCCAGTAGTATTCCCCCTGTGAGTAGCGGGAGGGCCCGTTACAATGAGCAGTTCTTC.